This TCR beta chain was sequenced in a study of T-cell reconstitution after alpha-beta-depleted transplantation in children. Unique molecular identifiers were built into the TCRbeta library. TCRdb re-analysed the PCR reads in MiXCR, keeping a single row per CDR3 protein. The sample consists of about 200,000 distinct CDR3 sequences, 6.6% of them appearing once. This clonotype was counted at least ten times. Its antigen is still unknown. Study-wide results and caveats: Reportedly, only several hundred clones from non-depleted graft cells drove alpha-beta T-cell counts at about two months. Day-60 TCRbeta diversity that was high in some patients was derived from surviving recipient T cells and thymic progenitors. The main origin of T-cell counts and diversity one year after transplant was newly produced T cells.

Trimming removed 1 base from V and 8 bases from J, with 8 bases in between. Germline assignment: CDR1 SQVTM and CDR2 ANQGSEA. This CDR3 has 11 amino acids. The sequencing used PBMCs, collected before TCRalphabeta/CD19-depleted stem cell transplant. The receptor was isolated from a boy under 10 years old with acute lymphoblastic leukemia, due to receive a stem cell transplant. The rearrangement joins TRBV29-1 to TRBJ1-2, with unresolved D. The DNA of the CDR3 is TGCAGCGTTGAAGTAAGGGAAGGCTACACCTTC. It codes for CSVEVREGYTF. The full variable domain, its missing parts supplied by reference TRBV29-1 and TRBJ1-2, is SAVISQKPSRDICQRGTSLTIQCQVDSQVTMMFWYRQQPGQSLTLIATANQGSEATYESGFVIDKFPISRPNLTFSTLTVSNMSPEDSSIYLCSVEVREGYTFGSGTRLTVV.